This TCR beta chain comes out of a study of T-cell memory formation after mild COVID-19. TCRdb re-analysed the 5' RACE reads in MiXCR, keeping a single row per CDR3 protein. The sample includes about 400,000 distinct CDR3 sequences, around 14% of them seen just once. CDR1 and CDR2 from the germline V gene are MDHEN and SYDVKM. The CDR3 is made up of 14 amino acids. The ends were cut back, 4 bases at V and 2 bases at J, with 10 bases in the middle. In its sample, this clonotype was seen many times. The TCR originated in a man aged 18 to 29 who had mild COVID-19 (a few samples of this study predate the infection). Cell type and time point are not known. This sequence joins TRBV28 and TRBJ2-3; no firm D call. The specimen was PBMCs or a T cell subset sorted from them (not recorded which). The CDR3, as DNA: TGTGCCAGCAGTTACCCTCCCCTCACAGATACGCAGTATTTT. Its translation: CASSYPPLTDTQYF.